This T cell receptor beta chain was sequenced in a study of blood T cell repertoires in COVID-19. Study as a whole: The analysed material was cDNA or gDNA that came from T cells, B-cell-depleted T cells, or PBMCs.

Recruited during active infection, patients (from Seattle) were subsequently followed longitudinally. Original processing notes: How many nucleated cells were present was estimated from reference gene primer amplification. Assay used: immunoSEQ multiplex PCR; TCRdb lists only in-frame clones, some missing. V and J calls plus clone size are reproduced from that table; the DNA served to infer D and trimming. This sample yields about 420,000 clones, of which about 90% are seen a single time; more than 0.7% belongs to the top ten. Germline V gene sequence: CDR1 PRHDT, CDR2 FYEKMQ (reference sequence). The ends lost 5 bases at V and 2 bases at J; junction bases unmatched: 9. The CDR3 contains 18 residues.

This rearrangement joins TRBV13 to TRBJ2-1; TRBD2 matches 13 bases. The sequenced sample consisted of peripheral blood. The clonotype was recovered from a man aged 18 to 29 with COVID-19, enrolled during active disease. In DNA, the CDR3 is TGTGCCAGCAGCCTCAGACTAGCGGGGGGCCCGCCCTACAATGAGCAGTTCTTC. This gives the protein CASSLRLAGGPPYNEQFF.